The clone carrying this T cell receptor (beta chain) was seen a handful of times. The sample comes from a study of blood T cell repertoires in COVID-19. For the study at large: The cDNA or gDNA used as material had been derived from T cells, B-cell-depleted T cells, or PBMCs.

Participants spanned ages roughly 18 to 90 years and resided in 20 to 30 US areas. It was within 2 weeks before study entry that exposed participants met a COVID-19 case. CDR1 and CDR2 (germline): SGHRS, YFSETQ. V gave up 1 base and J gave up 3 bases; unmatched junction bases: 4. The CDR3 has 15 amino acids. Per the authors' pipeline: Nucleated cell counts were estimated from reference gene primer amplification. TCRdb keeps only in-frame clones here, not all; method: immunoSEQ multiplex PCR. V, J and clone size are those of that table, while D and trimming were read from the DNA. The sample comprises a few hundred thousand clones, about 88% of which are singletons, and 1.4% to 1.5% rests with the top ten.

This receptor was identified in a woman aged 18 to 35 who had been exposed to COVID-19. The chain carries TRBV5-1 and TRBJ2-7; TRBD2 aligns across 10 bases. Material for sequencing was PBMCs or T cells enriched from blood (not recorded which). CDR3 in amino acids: CASSLFTSGDYEQYF. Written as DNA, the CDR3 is TGCGCCAGCAGCTTGTTTACTAGCGGGGACTACGAGCAGTACTTC. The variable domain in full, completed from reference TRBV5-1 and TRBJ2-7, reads KAGVTQTPRYLIKTRGQQVTLSCSPISGHRSVSWYQQTPGQGLQFLFEYFSETQRNKGNFPGRFSGRQFSNSRSEMNVSTLELGDSALYLCASSLFTSGDYEQYFGPGTRLTVT.